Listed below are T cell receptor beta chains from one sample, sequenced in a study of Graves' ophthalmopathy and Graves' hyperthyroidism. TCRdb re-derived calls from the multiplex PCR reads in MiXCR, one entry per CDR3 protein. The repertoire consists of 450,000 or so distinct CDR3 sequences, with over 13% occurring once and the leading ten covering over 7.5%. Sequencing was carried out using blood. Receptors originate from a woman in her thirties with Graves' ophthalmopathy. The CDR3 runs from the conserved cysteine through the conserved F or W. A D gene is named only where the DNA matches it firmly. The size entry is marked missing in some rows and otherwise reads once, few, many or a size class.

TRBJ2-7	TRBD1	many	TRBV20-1	TGCAGTGCTATAGACAGGGTCCGAAGCTCCTACGAGCAGTACTTC	CSAIDRVRSSYEQYF
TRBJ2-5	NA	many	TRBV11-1	TGTGCCAGCAGCGTTAGAGGATCGGGGCGGAGGGAGACCCAGTACTTC	CASSVRGSGRRETQYF
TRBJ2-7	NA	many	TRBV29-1	TGCAGCGTTGAAGATTCAGAAACCGACATTGGGTACGAGCAGTACTTC	CSVEDSETDIGYEQYF
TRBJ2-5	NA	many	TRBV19	TGTGCCAGTAGTTCCGGTCCGGTGGAGACCCAGTACTTC	CASSSGPVETQYF
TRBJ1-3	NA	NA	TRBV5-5	TGTGCCAGCAGCGTAAGGACACTTCCATTTGGAAACACCATATATTTT	CASSVRTLPFGNTIYF
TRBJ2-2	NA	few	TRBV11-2	TGTGCCAGCAGCCGGGGGAGTTTCGGTCATGTAGAGGAGCTGTTTTTT	CASSRGSFGHVEELFF
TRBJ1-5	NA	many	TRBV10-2	TGCGCCAGCAGTGAGTCGGGGGAGTATAGCAATCAGCCCCAGCATTTT	CASSESGEYSNQPQHF
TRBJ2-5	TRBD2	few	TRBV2	TGTGCCAGCAGTGAACGAACCGGGACTACCCGGGGGGAGATACCAAGAGTGACCCAGTACTTC	CASSERTGTTRGEIPRVTQYF
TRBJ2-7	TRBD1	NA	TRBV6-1	TGTGCCACCCGGCCCGGGACAGAGGACTACGAGCAGTACTTC	CATRPGTEDYEQYF
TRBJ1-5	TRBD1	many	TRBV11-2	TGTGCCAGCAGCTTAGATAGGCGACAGGGCCCGGGACAGCCCCAGCATTTT	CASSLDRRQGPGQPQHF
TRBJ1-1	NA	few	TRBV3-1	TGTGCCAGCAGACGAACCGGGGTGCAGGGTAACACTGAAGCTTTCTTT	CASRRTGVQGNTEAFF
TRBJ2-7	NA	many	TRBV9	TGTGCCAGCAGCGTAGCTAGCTTGAAGAGCGAGCAGTACTTC	CASSVASLKSEQYF
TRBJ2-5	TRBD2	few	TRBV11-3	TGTGCCAGCAGCGCCGCGTTCGGCGGGGGGGCCGAAGAGACCCAGTACTTC	CASSAAFGGGAEETQYF
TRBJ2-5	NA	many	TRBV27	TGTGCCACAAAGGGGGGGGAGTGGGAGACCCAGTACTTC	CATKGGEWETQYF
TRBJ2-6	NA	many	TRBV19	TGTGCCAGTAGTCACCACAGGGACTCTGGGGCCAACGTCCTGACTTTC	CASSHHRDSGANVLTF
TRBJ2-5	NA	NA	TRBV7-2	TGTGCCAGCAGCTTAGGGTTTAGGCTCCAAGAGACCCAGTACTTC	CASSLGFRLQETQYF
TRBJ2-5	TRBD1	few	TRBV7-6	TGTGCCAGCAGCTTAGGAGGACAGGGGAGACAAGAGACCCAGTACTTC	CASSLGGQGRQETQYF
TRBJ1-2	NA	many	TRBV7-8	TGTGCCAGCAGCTTAGTTGCGGGGGCGGTAGGCTACACCTTC	CASSLVAGAVGYTF
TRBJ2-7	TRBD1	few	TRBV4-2	TGTGCCAGCAGCCAAGATACAGGGACAGGGTCGGGCTACGAGCAGTACTTC	CASSQDTGTGSGYEQYF
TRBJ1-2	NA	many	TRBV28	TGTGCCAGCTCCTTAGGAGTCTATGGCTACACCTTC	CASSLGVYGYTF
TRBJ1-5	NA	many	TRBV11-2	TGTGCCAGCAGCTCTCTATCGGGCAGAAATCAGCCCCAGCATTTT	CASSSLSGRNQPQHF
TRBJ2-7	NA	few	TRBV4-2	TGTGCCAGCAGCCAATTTTTTGAGGTGGCAGGGCGAGATGGGGAGCAGTACTTC	CASSQFFEVAGRDGEQYF
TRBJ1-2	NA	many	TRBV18	TGTGCCAGCTCACCAGCGGACTATGGCTACACCTTC	CASSPADYGYTF
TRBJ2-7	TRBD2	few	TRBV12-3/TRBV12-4	TGTGCCAGCAGGCGCGGGGGGGCCGAGCCTTCTGAGCAGTACTTC	CASRRGGAEPSEQYF
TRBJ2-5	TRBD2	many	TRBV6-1	TGTGCCAGCAGACGGGTTGGGACTAGCGGGAGGGAGACCCAGTACTTC	CASRRVGTSGRETQYF
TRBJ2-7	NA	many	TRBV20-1	TGCAGTGCGCGGACTCAGTACGAGCAGTACTTC	CSARTQYEQYF
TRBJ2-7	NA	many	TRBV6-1	TGTGCCAGCAGCCAAGGTGGGGGCTTGGTTAGGCAGTACTTC	CASSQGGGLVRQYF
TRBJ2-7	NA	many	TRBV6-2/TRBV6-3	TGTGCCAGCAGTTCGGACAGCTTCTCCTACGAGCAGTACTTC	CASSSDSFSYEQYF
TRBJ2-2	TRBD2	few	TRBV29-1	TGCAGCGTTGTGGCGGGAGGGGGGACCGGGGAGCTGTTTTTT	CSVVAGGGTGELFF
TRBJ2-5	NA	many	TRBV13	TGTGCCAGCGGGCTTGGCGAGGTAGAGACCCAGTACTTC	CASGLGEVETQYF
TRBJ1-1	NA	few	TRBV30	TGTGCCTGGAGTTTTATCGCGAACACTGAAGCTTTCTTT	CAWSFIANTEAFF